This T cell receptor beta chain was retrieved from a study of blood T cell repertoires in COVID-19. Study details: The United States, Italy and Spain were the sources of the acute and convalescent COVID-19 samples. Sources were T cells, B-cell-depleted T cells, or PBMCs; the material itself was cDNA or gDNA.

In the study's own analysis: Reference gene primers were amplified, and this amplification served to estimate nucleated cell counts. Method: immunoSEQ multiplex PCR; TCRdb's copy keeps in-frame clones and lacks some. V, J and clone size were drawn from that table, and D and trimming were deduced from the DNA. The sample contains approximately 230,000 clones, 86% of which appear only once. Germline V CDR1 and CDR2: SGHAT, FQDESV (reference sequence). This CDR3 has 16 residues. The V gene lost 5 bases and the J gene lost 7 bases, with 21 bases spanning the gap. The source is a man younger than 40 who had recovered from COVID-19. The V and J genes are TRBV11-1 and TRBJ2-4, with D possibly being TRBD1 (5 bases). The sample was peripheral blood. This chain's CDR3 is CASSPRSRDGTNIQYF. The CDR3 nucleotides are TGTGCCAGCAGCCCCCGAAGCAGGGATGGAACGAACATTCAGTACTTC.